One and the same sample provided the 8 T cell receptor beta chains below, sequenced in a study of shared clonotypes between healthy human individuals. Clones were sequenced by immunoSEQ multiplex PCR, and TCRdb holds only the in-frame ones, with some missing. The table includes approximately 500,000 clones, around four fifths detected once. The sequencing sample was made of PBMCs. These TCRs come from a woman aged 40-49 years in good health. Some clones in this sample may be carry-over from other donors' samples.

The V call is TRBV4-1, the J call TRBJ1-5; D not resolved. V was clipped by 4 bases and J by 0 bases, with 7 bases between them. Germline V gene sequence: CDR1 MGHRA, CDR2 YSYEKL. The CDR3 consists of 14 residues. The chain's CDR3 is CASSLDYSNQPQHF. CDR3 DNA sequence: TGCGCCAGCAGCCTGGACTATAGCAATCAGCCCCAGCATTTT.

The V gene is TRBV11-2, the J gene TRBJ2-1; possibly TRBD2 for D (6 bases). Germline CDR1 and CDR2: SGHAT and FQNNGV. The CDR3 has 17 residues. The ends were cut back, 3 bases at V and 0 bases at J, with 15 bases in the middle. DNA for the CDR3: TGTGCCAGCAGCTTTGAGGGCGGGGTCAGCTCCTACAATGAGCAGTTCTTC. Amino acid sequence: CASSFEGGVSSYNEQFF.

This clone has a handful of counts. The CDR3 region has the DNA TGTGCCAGCAGTTTTGGGGGACAGCAACAAGAGACCCAGTACTTC. This gives the protein CASSFGGQQQETQYF. The chain combines TRBV28 with TRBJ2-5; TRBD1 matches at 7 bases. Trimming at V came to 3 bases and at J to 2 bases, leaving 6 bases not matched to a gene. The CDR3 sequence is 15 residues long. Germline CDR1 MDHEN, CDR2 SYDVKM.

This clone has ten or more counts. This chain uses TRBV6-6 with TRBJ2-1; TRBD1 aligns across 9 bases. Trimming took 2 bases from V and 5 from J; bases not matched to a gene: 4. The germline V gene encodes CDR1 MNHNY and CDR2 SVGAGI (reference sequence). CDR3 size: 15 residues. CDR3 residues: CASSYAGQGHNEQFF. The CDR3 DNA reads as TGTGCCAGCAGTTACGCCGGACAGGGGCACAATGAGCAGTTCTTC.

The chain combines TRBV7-3 with TRBJ2-3, with 7 bases that match TRBD2. CDR1 SGHTA and CDR2 FQGTGA come from the germline V gene. The CDR3 consists of 14 residues. Trimming removed 2 bases from V and 5 bases from J; junction bases left unmatched: 4. The CDR3 bases are TGTGCCAGCAGCTTATGGCCTAGCGGAGATACGCAGTATTTT. This encodes CASSLWPSGDTQYF.

This sequence joins TRBV28 and TRBJ1-2, with a possible D match to TRBD1 (6 bases). The CDR3 loop spans 15 amino acids. The V end lost 3 bases, the J end lost 4 bases, and 15 bases lay between the germline ends. CDR1 MDHEN and CDR2 SYDVKM come from the germline V gene. Here the CDR3 reads CASSFSQGGVYGYTF. For the CDR3, the DNA is TGTGCCAGCAGTTTCTCACAGGGCGGTGTCTATGGCTACACCTTC.

The genes are TRBV10-2 and TRBJ2-1, with 8 nucleotides matching TRBD1. The CDR3 sequence is 14 residues long. V trimming: 6 bases; J trimming: 5 bases; junction bases outside the gene matches: 6. The germline CDR1 and CDR2 sequences are WSHSY and SAAADI. The CDR3: CASRRQGSDNEQFF. As DNA, the CDR3 is TGCGCCAGCAGGCGACAGGGGTCGGACAATGAGCAGTTCTTC.

The chain recombines TRBV6-6 with TRBJ2-5; the match to TRBD1 covers 8 bases. The CDR3 loop spans 14 amino acids. The V segment lost 7 bases and the J segment 1 base; nucleotides outside the gene matches: 5. Looked up from germline, CDR1 is MNHNY and CDR2 is SVGAGI (reference sequence). As DNA, the CDR3 is TGTGCCAGCAATCGGGACAGGATCCAAGAGACCCAGTACTTC. Protein sequence: CASNRDRIQETQYF.